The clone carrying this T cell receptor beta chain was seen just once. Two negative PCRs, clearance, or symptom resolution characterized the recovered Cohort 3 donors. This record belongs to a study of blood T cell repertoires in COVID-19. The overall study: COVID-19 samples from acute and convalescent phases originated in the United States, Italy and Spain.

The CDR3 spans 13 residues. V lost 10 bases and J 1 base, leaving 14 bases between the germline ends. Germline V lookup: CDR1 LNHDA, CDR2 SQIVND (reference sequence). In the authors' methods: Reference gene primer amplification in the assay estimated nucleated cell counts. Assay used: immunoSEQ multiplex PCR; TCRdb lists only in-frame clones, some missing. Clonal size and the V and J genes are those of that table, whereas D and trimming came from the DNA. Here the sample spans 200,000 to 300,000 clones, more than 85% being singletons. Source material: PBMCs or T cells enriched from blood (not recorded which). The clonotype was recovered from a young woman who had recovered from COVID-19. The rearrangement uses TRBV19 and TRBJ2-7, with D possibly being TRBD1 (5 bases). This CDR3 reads CATSWGRSYEQYF. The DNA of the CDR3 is TGTGCCACCTCATGGGGCAGGTCCTACGAGCAGTACTTC.